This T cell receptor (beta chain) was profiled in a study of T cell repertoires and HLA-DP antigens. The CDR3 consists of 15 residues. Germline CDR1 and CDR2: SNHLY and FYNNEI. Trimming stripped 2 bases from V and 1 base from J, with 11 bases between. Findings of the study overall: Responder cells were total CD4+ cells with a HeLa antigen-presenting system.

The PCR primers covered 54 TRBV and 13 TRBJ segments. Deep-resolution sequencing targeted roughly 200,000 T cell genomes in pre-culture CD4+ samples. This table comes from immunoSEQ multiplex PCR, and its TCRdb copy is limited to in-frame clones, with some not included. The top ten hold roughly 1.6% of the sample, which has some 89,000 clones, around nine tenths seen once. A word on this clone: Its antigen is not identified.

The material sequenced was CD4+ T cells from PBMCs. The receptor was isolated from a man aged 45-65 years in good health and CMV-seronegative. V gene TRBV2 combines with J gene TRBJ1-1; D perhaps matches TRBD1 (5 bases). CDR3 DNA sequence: TGTGCCAGCAGTGAATGGGGCAGGGCGAACACTGAAGCTTTCTTT. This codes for CASSEWGRANTEAFF.